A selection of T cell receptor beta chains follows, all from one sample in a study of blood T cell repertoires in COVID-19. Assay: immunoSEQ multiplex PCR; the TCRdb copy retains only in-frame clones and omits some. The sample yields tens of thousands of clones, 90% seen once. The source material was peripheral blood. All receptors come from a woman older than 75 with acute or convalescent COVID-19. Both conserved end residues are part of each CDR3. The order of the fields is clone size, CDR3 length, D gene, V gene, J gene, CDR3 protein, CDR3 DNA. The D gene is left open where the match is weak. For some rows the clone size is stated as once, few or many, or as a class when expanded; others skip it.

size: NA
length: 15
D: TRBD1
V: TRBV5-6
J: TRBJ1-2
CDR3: CASSLVAGGTYGYTF
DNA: TGTGCCAGCAGCTTGGTGGCAGGGGGGACCTATGGCTACACCTTC

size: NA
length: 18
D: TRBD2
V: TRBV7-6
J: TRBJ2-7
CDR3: CASSQTSGRVPRPYEQYF
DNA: TGTGCCAGCAGCCAGACTAGCGGGAGGGTCCCCCGGCCCTACGAGCAGTACTTC

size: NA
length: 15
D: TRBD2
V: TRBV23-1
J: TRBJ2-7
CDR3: CASSQGAGRAYEQYF
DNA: TGCGCCAGCAGTCAGGGTGCAGGGAGGGCCTACGAGCAGTACTTC

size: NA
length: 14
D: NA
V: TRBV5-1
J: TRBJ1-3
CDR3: CASSLDNSGNTIYF
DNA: TGCGCCAGCAGCTTGGATAATTCGGGGAACACCATATATTTT

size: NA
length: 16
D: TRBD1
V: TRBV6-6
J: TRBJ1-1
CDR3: CASSYSRGRANTEAFF
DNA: TGTGCCAGCAGTTACTCTAGGGGGCGTGCGAACACTGAAGCTTTCTTT

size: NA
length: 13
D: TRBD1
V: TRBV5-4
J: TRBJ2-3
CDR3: CASSPDRGNTQYF
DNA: TGTGCCAGCAGCCCAGACAGGGGAAATACGCAGTATTTT

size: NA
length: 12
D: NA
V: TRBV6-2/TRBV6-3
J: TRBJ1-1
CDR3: CASSWGYTEAFF
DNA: TGTGCCAGCAGTTGGGGCTACACTGAAGCTTTCTTT

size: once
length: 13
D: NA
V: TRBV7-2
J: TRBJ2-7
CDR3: CASSNDRGFEQYF
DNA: TGTGCCAGCAGCAATGATAGGGGTTTTGAGCAGTACTTC

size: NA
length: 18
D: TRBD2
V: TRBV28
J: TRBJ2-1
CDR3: CASSLASGRAAAYNEQFF
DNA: TGTGCCAGCAGTTTGGCTAGCGGGAGGGCCGCGGCCTACAATGAGCAGTTCTTC

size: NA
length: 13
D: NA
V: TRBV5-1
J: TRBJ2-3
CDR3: CASQKGFPDTQYF
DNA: TGCGCCAGCCAAAAGGGGTTCCCAGATACGCAGTATTTT

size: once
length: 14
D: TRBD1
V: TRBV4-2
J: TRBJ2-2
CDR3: CASSQEKGAAELFF
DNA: TGTGCCAGCAGCCAAGAGAAGGGGGCCGCGGAGCTGTTTTTT

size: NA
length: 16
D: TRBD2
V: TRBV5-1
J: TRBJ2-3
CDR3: CASTYDGTSSTDTQYF
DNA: TGCGCCAGCACTTACGACGGGACTAGCTCTACAGATACGCAGTATTTT

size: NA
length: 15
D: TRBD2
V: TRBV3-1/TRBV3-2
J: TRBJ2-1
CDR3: CASSQQGLAGNEQFF
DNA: TGTGCCAGCAGCCAACAAGGACTAGCGGGAAATGAGCAGTTCTTC

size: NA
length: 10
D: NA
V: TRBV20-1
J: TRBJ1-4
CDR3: CSARGAKLFF
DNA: TGCAGTGCTAGAGGGGCAAAACTGTTTTTT

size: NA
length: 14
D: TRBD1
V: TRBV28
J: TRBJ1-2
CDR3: CASSLTGQGIRYTF
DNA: TGTGCCAGCAGTCTTACAGGACAGGGTATACGCTACACCTTC

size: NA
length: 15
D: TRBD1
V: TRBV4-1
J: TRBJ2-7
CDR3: CASSPRTGDSYEQYF
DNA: TGCGCCAGCAGCCCTCGGACAGGGGATTCCTACGAGCAGTACTTC

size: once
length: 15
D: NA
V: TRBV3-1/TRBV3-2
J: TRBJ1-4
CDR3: CASRKWDTSQEKLFF
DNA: TGTGCCAGCAGGAAATGGGACACATCTCAAGAAAAACTGTTTTTT

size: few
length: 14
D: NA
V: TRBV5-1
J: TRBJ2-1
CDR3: CASSMRTGDNEQFF
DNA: TGCGCCAGCAGCATGAGGACGGGGGACAATGAGCAGTTCTTC

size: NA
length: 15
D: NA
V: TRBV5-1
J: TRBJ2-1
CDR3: CASSLIPGEVNEQFF
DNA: TGCGCCAGCAGCTTGATCCCGGGAGAGGTAAATGAGCAGTTCTTC

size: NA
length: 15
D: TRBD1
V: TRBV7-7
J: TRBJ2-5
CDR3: CASSLGTGKLETQYF
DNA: TGTGCCAGCAGCTTGGGGACAGGGAAATTGGAGACCCAGTACTTC

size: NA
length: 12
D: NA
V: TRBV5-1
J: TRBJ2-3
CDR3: CASSLLTDTQYF
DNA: TGCGCCAGCAGCTTACTCACAGATACGCAGTATTTT

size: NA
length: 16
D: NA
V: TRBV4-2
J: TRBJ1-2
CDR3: CASSQVNQGTSYGYTF
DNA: TGTGCCAGCAGCCAAGTAAATCAGGGGACATCCTATGGCTACACCTTC

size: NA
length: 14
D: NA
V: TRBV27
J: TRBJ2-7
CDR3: CASSAQGPGYEQYF
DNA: TGTGCCAGCAGTGCCCAGGGGCCTGGCTACGAGCAGTACTTC

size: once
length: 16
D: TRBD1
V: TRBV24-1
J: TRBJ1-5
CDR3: CATSDPGTGSNQPQHF
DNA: TGTGCCACCAGTGACCCGGGGACAGGTAGCAATCAGCCCCAGCATTTT

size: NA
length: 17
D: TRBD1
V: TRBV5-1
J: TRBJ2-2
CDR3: CASSLGKTGWNTGELFF
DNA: TGCGCCAGCAGCTTGGGAAAGACAGGGTGGAACACCGGGGAGCTGTTTTTT

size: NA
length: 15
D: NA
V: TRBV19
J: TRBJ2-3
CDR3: CASSIGGSIRDTQYF
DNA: TGTGCCAGTAGTATAGGCGGAAGCATTCGAGATACGCAGTATTTT

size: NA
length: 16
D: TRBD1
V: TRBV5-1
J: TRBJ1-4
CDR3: CASSLGGQGSNEKLFF
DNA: TGCGCCAGCAGCTTGGGAGGACAGGGGTCTAATGAAAAACTGTTTTTT

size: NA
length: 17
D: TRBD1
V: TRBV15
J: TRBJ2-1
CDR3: CATSRGPGGFPHNEQFF
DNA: TGTGCCACCAGCAGAGGTCCAGGGGGATTTCCACACAATGAGCAGTTCTTC

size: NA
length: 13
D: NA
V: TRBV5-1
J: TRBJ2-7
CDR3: CASSLQQDYEQYF
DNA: TGCGCCAGCAGCTTACAACAGGATTACGAGCAGTACTTC

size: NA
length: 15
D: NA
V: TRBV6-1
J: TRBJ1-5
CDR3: CASSEGQGANQPQHF
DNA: TGTGCCAGCAGTGAAGGGCAGGGTGCCAATCAGCCCCAGCATTTT

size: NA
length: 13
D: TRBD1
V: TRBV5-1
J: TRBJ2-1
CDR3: CASSPDRGHEQFF
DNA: TGCGCCAGCAGCCCGGACAGGGGCCATGAGCAGTTCTTC

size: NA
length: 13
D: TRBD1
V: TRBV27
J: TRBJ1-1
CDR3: CASSLVRGREAFF
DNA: TGTGCCAGCAGTTTAGTCAGGGGGCGAGAAGCTTTCTTT

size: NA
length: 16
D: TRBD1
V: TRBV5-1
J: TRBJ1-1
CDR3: CASSKGRGRPESEAFF
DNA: TGCGCCAGCAGCAAGGGCAGGGGGCGACCGGAGTCCGAAGCTTTCTTT

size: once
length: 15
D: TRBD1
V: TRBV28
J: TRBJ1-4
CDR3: CAISQTGLGGEKLFF
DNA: TGTGCCATTTCCCAGACAGGGCTGGGAGGTGAAAAACTGTTTTTT

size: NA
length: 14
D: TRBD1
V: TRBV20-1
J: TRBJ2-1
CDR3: CSASVQGIYNEQFF
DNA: TGCAGTGCTAGTGTACAGGGGATTTACAATGAGCAGTTCTTC

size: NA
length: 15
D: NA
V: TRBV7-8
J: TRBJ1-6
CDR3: CASSSVEVGNSPLHF
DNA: TGTGCCAGCAGCTCCGTGGAGGTGGGCAATTCACCCCTCCACTTT

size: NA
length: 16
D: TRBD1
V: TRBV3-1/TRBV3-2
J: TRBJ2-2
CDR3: CASSQDRGTGPGELFF
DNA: TGTGCCAGCAGCCAAGATAGGGGGACAGGCCCCGGGGAGCTGTTTTTT

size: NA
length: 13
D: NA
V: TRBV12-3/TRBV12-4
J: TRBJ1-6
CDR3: CASSVLENSPLHF
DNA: TGTGCCAGCAGTGTACTAGAAAATTCACCCCTCCACTTT

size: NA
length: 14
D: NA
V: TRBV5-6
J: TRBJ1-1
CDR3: CASSFEGLNTEAFF
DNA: TGTGCCAGCAGCTTCGAGGGTTTGAACACTGAAGCTTTCTTT

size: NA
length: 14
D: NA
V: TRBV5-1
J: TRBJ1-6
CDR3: CASSLAGGNSPLHF
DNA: TGCGCCAGCAGCTTGGCCGGGGGGAATTCACCCCTCCACTTT